These 14 T cell receptor beta chains were sequenced from one sample in a study of T cell repertoires in ileal Crohn's disease. Produced via immunoSEQ multiplex PCR; TCRdb's table is partial and in-frame only. This repertoire shows 15,000 to 20,000 clones, around 70% found once; its top ten account for 4% to 4.5%. Time point denoted: neoterminal ileum biopsy at postoperative endoscopy, about 6 months after surgery. Sequenced input: ileal tissue. The origin of the receptors is an adult with Crohn's disease.

The genes are TRBV15 and TRBJ1-4; D not certain. V gave up 8 bases and J gave up 8 bases, with 12 bases separating them. The CDR3 extends over 12 amino acids. CDR1 is LNHNV and CDR2 is YYDKDF in the germline V gene (reference sequence). As DNA, the CDR3 is TGTGCCACCGCCAGAGGCGGCGAAAAACTGTTTTTT. This codes for CATARGGEKLFF.

This clone was observed a handful of times. The V and J genes are TRBV4-3 and TRBJ1-2, with TRBD1 identical over 7 bases. In germline, CDR1 is LGHNA, CDR2 YSLEER. The junction had 8 bases not matched to a gene; V was cut back by 2 bases and J by 8 bases. CDR3 length equals 14 residues. The chain's CDR3 is CASSQQRQGRGYTF. As DNA, the CDR3 is TGCGCCAGCAGCCAACAAAGACAGGGACGGGGCTACACCTTC.

The chain combines TRBV30 with TRBJ2-1, with a weak D call TRBD2 (5 bases). V lost 2 bases and J 5 bases, leaving 7 bases between the germline ends. The germline V gene has CDR1 GTSNPN and CDR2 SVGIG (reference sequence). The CDR3 extends over 12 amino acids. CDR3 sequence (DNA): TGTGCCTGGAGTACCGGGAACAATGAGCAGTTCTTC. Protein product: CAWSTGNNEQFF.

The rearrangement links TRBV6-5 to TRBJ1-6, with 7 bases aligning to TRBD1. The germline gives CDR1 MNHEY, CDR2 SVGAGI. This CDR3 spans 14 amino acids. V lost 3 bases, J lost 10 bases, and 6 bases stayed unmatched. CDR3 residues: CASSYNRGSSPLHF. CDR3 DNA sequence: TGTGCCAGCAGTTATAACAGGGGTTCGTCACCCCTCCACTTT.

This clone was counted a few times. This chain connects TRBV19 to TRBJ1-5; a possible D gene is TRBD1 (5 bases). CDR3 length: 14 amino acids. Germline assignment: CDR1 LNHDA and CDR2 SQIVND (reference sequence). Trimming shortened V by 6 bases and J by 3 bases, and 12 bases separated the two germline ends. The CDR3 reads CASSLGGYNQPQHF. The CDR3 nucleotides read TGTGCCAGTAGCCTGGGGGGGTACAATCAGCCCCAGCATTTT.

The gene calls are TRBV7-2 and TRBJ1-4, with D hard to call. The germline V gene encodes CDR1 SGHTA and CDR2 FQGNSA. This CDR3 has 15 residues. V was clipped by 5 bases and J by 3 bases, with 13 bases between them. CDR3 protein: CASSTRPAANEKLFF. The CDR3, as DNA: TGTGCCAGCAGCACCCGCCCGGCGGCTAATGAAAAACTGTTTTTT.

The count of this clone is one. The chain recombines TRBV6-5 with TRBJ2-7; D ambiguous. V was trimmed by 3 bases and J by 5 bases, leaving 11 bases between them. Germline lookup yields CDR1 MNHEY and CDR2 SVGAGI. This CDR3 region has 13 residues. This CDR3 reads CASSYEPRDEQYF. The CDR3 nucleotides are TGTGCCAGCAGTTATGAACCTCGGGACGAGCAGTACTTC.

This clone occurred a few times. This chain links TRBV5-1 with TRBJ2-7; TRBD2 matches at 11 bases. CDR3 length equals 16 residues. The J segment lost 0 bases and the V segment lost 3 bases, leaving 5 bases of the junction unmatched. Germline lookup yields CDR1 SGHRS and CDR2 YFSETQ. The CDR3 protein is CASSSLAGGSSYEQYF. CDR3 in DNA: TGCGCCAGCAGCTCCTTAGCGGGAGGGTCCTCCTACGAGCAGTACTTC. Filled out from reference TRBV5-1 and TRBJ2-7, the complete variable domain reads KAGVTQTPRYLIKTRGQQVTLSCSPISGHRSVSWYQQTPGQGLQFLFEYFSETQRNKGNFPGRFSGRQFSNSRSEMNVSTLELGDSALYLCASSSLAGGSSYEQYFGPGTRLTVT.

The V and J genes are TRBV4-2 and TRBJ2-3; D is unclear. This CDR3 spans 14 amino acids. The germline V and J ends were trimmed by 2 bases and 2 bases, with 8 bases remaining between them. Germline V CDR1 and CDR2: LGHNA, YNFKEQ. Written as DNA, the CDR3 is TGTGCCAGCAGCCAAACGTCTACCACAGATACGCAGTATTTT. It translates to CASSQTSTTDTQYF.

The genes are TRBV10-1 and TRBJ1-1; TRBD1 is a possible D gene (6 bases). Looked up from germline, CDR1 is WNHNN and CDR2 is SYGVQD (reference sequence). Trimming stripped 3 bases from V and 7 bases from J, with 12 bases between. This CDR3 comprises 13 residues. DNA for the CDR3: TGCGCCAGCAGTGATCGGGGGGCCGGTGAAGCTTTCTTT. It yields the protein CASSDRGAGEAFF.

The chain has TRBV29-1 and TRBJ2-1; 11 bases align to TRBD2. Germline trimming cut 3 bases from V and 7 bases from J; bases unmatched to any gene: 5. The germline V gene has CDR1 SQVTM and CDR2 ANQGSEA. The CDR3 has 14 amino acids. The CDR3 protein is CSVDYIAGGNEQFF. The CDR3 DNA is TGCAGCGTTGATTATATAGCGGGGGGGAATGAGCAGTTCTTC.

The rearrangement links TRBV6-1 to TRBJ1-2; 8 nucleotides match TRBD1. Germline V gene lookup returns CDR1 MNHNS and CDR2 SASEGT. V was pared by 6 bases and J by 4 bases, with 4 bases of the junction left unmatched. The CDR3 is made up of 13 amino acids. CDR3 nucleotide sequence: TGTGCCAGCAGCGGACAGGGAGGCTATGGCTACACCTTC. The encoded protein is CASSGQGGYGYTF.

The gene calls are TRBV18 and TRBJ2-1; no clear D gene. Germline-derived CDR1 and CDR2 are KGHSH and LQKENI. Trimming took 4 bases from V and 3 from J, leaving 19 bases between them. The CDR3 covers 17 residues. The CDR3 bases are TGTGCCAGCTCACAGGTCTATGCACCCAACAGCTACAATGAGCAGTTCTTC. Protein product: CASSQVYAPNSYNEQFF. The variable domain in full, completed from reference TRBV18 and TRBJ2-1, reads NAGVMQNPRHLVRRRGQEARLRCSPMKGHSHVYWYRQLPEEGLKFMVYLQKENIIDESGMPKERFSAEFPKEGPSILRIQQVVRGDSAAYFCASSQVYAPNSYNEQFFGPGTRLTVL.

This chain links TRBV29-1 with TRBJ1-1, with D possibly TRBD1 on 6 matching bases. The CDR3 sequence is 12 residues long. V lost 6 bases, J lost 1 base, and 9 bases lay in between. Germline CDR1 reads SQVTM; CDR2 reads ANQGSEA. The CDR3 bases are TGCAGCGTAAGGGGGTGGAACACTGAAGCTTTCTTT. This sequence encodes CSVRGWNTEAFF.